Reported below is one TCR beta chain. The data are from a study of blood T cell repertoires in COVID-19. Study-level background: Samples came from the United States, Italy and Spain, spanning acute and convalescent COVID-19.

Data came from immunoSEQ multiplex PCR; TCRdb stores just in-frame clones and leaves some out. The table has roughly 300,000 clones, around 90% seen once. Adults between about 18 and 89 years of age took part from 20 to 25 US areas. Participants had their cohort set by participant-reported clinical history. The receptor comes from a woman aged 25-40 years who had recovered from COVID-19. Sequencing used PBMCs or T cells enriched from blood (not recorded which).

The CDR3: CASSRPGTGIGTDTQYF. The CDR3 DNA reads TGCGCCAGCAGCCGTCCCGGGACAGGGATCGGCACAGATACGCAGTATTTT. The rearrangement joins TRBV5-1 to TRBJ2-3; TRBD1 agrees at 9 bases. The V and J ends lost 4 bases and 1 base, in that order; junction bases with no gene match: 10. The CDR3 runs to 17 residues. CDR1 and CDR2 (germline): SGHRS, YFSETQ.